This TCR beta chain was sequenced during a study of cytomegalovirus exposure and HLA in healthy donors. The study's findings and limits: Analyses of presence and absence presupposed an approximately uniform sequencing depth across donors.

The CDR3 extends over 15 amino acids. Losses at the gene ends were 3 bases for V and 5 bases for J; bases not matched to a gene: 4. Germline lookup yields CDR1 SGHRS and CDR2 YFSETQ. PCR employed 60 Vbeta and 13 Jbeta primers. Sequenced by immunoSEQ multiplex PCR; TCRdb stores in-frame clones only, minus some. The sample carries 150,000 to 200,000 clones, 65% to 85% recorded once. Concerning this clone: Its antigen is unknown.

The sequenced sample consisted of PBMCs. The TCR was taken from a woman aged 25 to 45 in good health and CMV-seropositive. This chain connects TRBV5-1 to TRBJ1-4, with TRBD1 matching over 10 bases. In nucleotides, the CDR3 is TGCGCCAGCAGCTCCGGGGACAGGGGAAATGAAAAACTGTTTTTT. Protein sequence: CASSSGDRGNEKLFF.